The 19 T cell receptor beta chains presented below share a single source sample, sequenced in a study of tumor and adjacent non-tumor tissue in lung cancer. The template was RNA from unsorted bulk tissue. More than 3 cm separated this lung sample from the edge of the tumor. The library came from three nested PCR rounds adapted from ARM-PCR protocols. TCRdb used MiXCR to reprocess the multiplex PCR reads, holding one entry per CDR3 protein. Among 65,000 to 75,000 distinct CDR3 sequences listed, more than 75% were seen once. Sequenced sample: distant non-tumor lung tissue. These receptors were collected from a man aged 60-69 years with non-small cell lung cancer.

As concerns this clonotype: The junction departs from the called germline gene at one end, perhaps through a read error. CDR3 sequence: CASNQVSYGDQPQHF. CDR3 sequence (DNA): TGCGCCAGCAACCAAGTATCTTACGGCGATCAGCCCCAGCATTTC. V is TRBV4-1 and J is TRBJ1-5; D is uncertain. Germline V lookup: CDR1 MGHRA, CDR2 YSYEKL. The length of the CDR3 is 15 residues.

As regards this clonotype: One end of the junction does not line up with germline, which may come from a read error. The rearrangement uses TRBV29-1 and TRBJ1-1; D is perhaps TRBD1 (5 bases). The CDR3 covers 12 residues. Germline values: CDR1 SQVTM, CDR2 ANQGSEA. This CDR3 reads CSLKGVRTEAFF. CDR3 coding DNA: TGCAGCTTAAAAGGGGTGAGGACTGAAGCCTTCTTT.

Concerning this clonotype itself: A read error may produce the germline difference seen at one junction end. The chain combines TRBV6-2 or TRBV6-3 with TRBJ1-1, with 7 bases identical to TRBD1. CDR3 size: 15 residues. Germline-derived CDR1 and CDR2 are MNHEY and SVGEGT. The CDR3 DNA reads TGTGCCAGCAGAAAGAGGGGACAGATGAACACTAAAGCTTTCTTT. Amino acids: CASRKRGQMNTKAFF.

In this sample, this clonotype turned up once. Germline and junction disagree at one end, which may indicate a read error. This chain uses TRBV12-3 or TRBV12-4 with TRBJ2-2, with 7 positions matching TRBD2. The CDR3 contains 15 residues. CDR3 sequence reads: CASSLRLADTEELFF. The CDR3 nucleotides are TGTGCCAGCAGTTTGAGGCTAGCGGACACCGAGGAGCTGTTTTTT.

This clonotype was counted at least ten times. V gene TRBV11-2 combines with J gene TRBJ1-2; D not certain. The CDR3 consists of 14 residues. The germline V gene has CDR1 SGHAT and CDR2 FQNNGV. The V end was cut by 5 bases, the J end by 8 bases, with 18 bases between. CDR3 sequence (DNA): TGTGCCAGCAGCCCCGGGTGGGGTAGAGAGGGCTACACCTTC. It is translated as CASSPGWGREGYTF. Variable domain in full (rest from reference TRBV11-2 and TRBJ1-2): EAGVAQSPRYKIIEKRQSVAFWCNPISGHATLYWYQQILGQGPKLLIQFQNNGVVDDSQLPKDRFSAERLKGVDSTLKIQPAKLEDSAVYLCASSPGWGREGYTFGSGTRLTVV.

With regard to this clonotype: The junction does not match germline at one end; this may be a read error. The chain recombines TRBV4-2 with TRBJ2-7; 7 bases are a match to TRBD2. The CDR3 is 16 amino acids. Germline V gene sequence: CDR1 LGHNA, CDR2 YNFKEQ. CDR3 nucleotide sequence: TGTGCCAGTAGCCAAGAAAGGGCGGGAGCGTCCTACGAGCAATACTTC. Translated, it gives CASSQERAGASYEQYF.

A remark on this clonotype: The junction does not match germline at one end; this may be a read error. CDR3 bases: TGCAGCGTTGGGACATGGGCCTACGAGCACTACTTC. As protein: CSVGTWAYEHYF. The rearrangement links TRBV29-1 to TRBJ2-7; the D gene is possibly TRBD1 (5 bases). Germline V gene data show CDR1 as SQVTM and CDR2 as ANQGSEA. The CDR3 spans 12 residues.

The chain carries TRBV29-1 and TRBJ2-7; tentative D call: TRBD1 (5 bases). CDR1 is SQVTM and CDR2 is ANQGSEA in the germline V gene. This CDR3 has 11 amino acids. CDR3 in amino acids: CSRRQRYEQYF. Here the CDR3 DNA reads TGCAGTAGGAGACAGCGCTACGAGCAGTACTTC.

Regarding this clonotype: At one end, the junction sequence differs from germline, possibly due to a read error. The rearrangement links TRBV6-5 to TRBJ1-2, with D perhaps matching TRBD1 (6 bases). The CDR3 contains 15 residues. Germline CDR1 and CDR2: MNHEY and SVGAGI. CDR3 amino acids: CASSWGLRGPGGYAF. The CDR3 DNA is TGTGCCAGCAGTTGGGGCCTCAGGGGTCCGGGGGGCTACGCCTTC.

Comments on this clonotype: Possible read error: a much larger clone is one base away. This chain joins TRBV20-1 and TRBJ2-5; tentatively, D is TRBD2 (7 bases). This CDR3 is 15 amino acids long. CDR1 DFQATT and CDR2 SNEGSKA come from the germline V gene (reference sequence). The CDR3, as DNA: TGCAGTACTAGGTTGGGGGGGCCACTCCAAGAGACCCAGTACTTC. This gives the protein CSTRLGGPLQETQYF.

A word on this clonotype: The germline gene is not matched at one end of the junction; a read error may be the cause. The chain uses TRBV6-5 and TRBJ2-2; weak D call: TRBD2 (5 bases). The CDR3 runs to 16 residues. Germline CDR1 and CDR2: MNHEY and SVGAGI. The DNA of the CDR3 is TGTACCAGCAGTTCCCGACTATCGGCAAACACCGGGGAGCTGTTTTTT. The encoded protein is CTSSSRLSANTGELFF.

Regarding this clonotype: This CDR3 fails to terminate in the conserved phenylalanine or tryptophan, so it likely reflects a read error. The chain employs TRBV10-2 and TRBJ1-6, with D unresolved. The CDR3 contains 13 residues. V lost 8 bases and J 3 bases, leaving 8 bases between the germline ends. The germline gives CDR1 WSHSY, CDR2 SAAADI. Here the CDR3 reads CASGDGYNSPLHL. In DNA, the CDR3 is TGCGCCAGCGGAGACGGCTATAATTCACCCCTCCACTTA.

This clonotype was seen a few times. The junction does not match germline at one end; this may be a read error. The gene calls are TRBV11-1 and TRBJ2-1; possible D gene TRBD1, 6 bases. This CDR3 comprises 16 residues. Germline CDR1 and CDR2: SGHAT and FQDESV (reference sequence). The CDR3 sequence: CVSSPGTRGGYNEQFF. As DNA, the CDR3 is TGTGTCAGCAGTCCGGGGACGCGAGGGGGATACAATGAGCAGTTCTTC.

CDR3 sequence reads: CASSLDSGLARYEQYF. CDR3 bases: TGTGCCAGCAGCTTAGATAGCGGACTAGCGAGATACGAGCAGTACTTC. V is TRBV11-2 and J is TRBJ2-7; TRBD2 matches 9 bases. CDR1 and CDR2 from the germline V gene are SGHAT and FQNNGV. The CDR3 has 16 amino acids. With 0 bases clipped from V and 4 bases from J, the junction kept 7 bases outside the gene matches.

This clonotype was picked up one time. The J gene is TRBJ2-1, the V gene TRBV13; D perhaps matches TRBD2 (5 bases). CDR1 is PRHDT and CDR2 is FYEKMQ in the germline V gene (reference sequence). This CDR3 is built from 17 residues. V was trimmed by 1 base and J by 7 bases, leaving 20 bases between them. The CDR3 sequence: CASSLDPRTLGFNEQFF. The CDR3 nucleotides are TGTGCCAGCAGCTTAGACCCTCGTACACTAGGTTTTAATGAGCAGTTCTTC.

Concerning this clonotype itself: A read error may account for a junction end that differs from germline. This chain connects TRBV6-5 to TRBJ2-4; tentative D call: TRBD2 (6 bases). CDR1 is MNHEY, CDR2 SVGAGI, per germline. The CDR3 extends over 14 amino acids. The chain's CDR3 is CASAGTRAKYIQYF. The CDR3 DNA follows: TGTGCCAGCGCCGGGACTCGGGCCAAATACATTCAGTACTTC.

A note on this clonotype: A junction boundary mismatches the germline segment, possibly from a read error. The V call is TRBV6-5, the J call TRBJ2-2, with D tentatively TRBD2 (5 bases). This CDR3 spans 17 amino acids. The germline V gene encodes CDR1 MNHEY and CDR2 SVGAGI. CDR3 nucleotide sequence: TGTGCCAGCAGTTATTCCGAAGGATTCAAAAACACCGGGGAACTGTTTTTT. This codes for CASSYSEGFKNTGELFF.

Worth noting for this clonotype: Relative to the germline gene, one junction end is altered; a read error may explain this. This chain links TRBV6-5 with TRBJ2-5; D possibly corresponds to TRBD1 (6 bases). Per germline, CDR1 MNHEY and CDR2 SVGAGI. The CDR3 length is 11 residues. The CDR3 spells CASRDRLTQCF. The DNA for the CDR3 is TGTGCCAGCAGAGACAGGTTGACCCAGTGTTTC.

As concerns this clonotype: The junction departs from germline at one end; a sequencing error may be responsible. The J gene is TRBJ2-1, the V gene TRBV11-1, with 9 bases fitting TRBD1. Germline CDR1 and CDR2: SGHAT and FQDESV (reference sequence). The CDR3 is 12 amino acids. In DNA form, the CDR3 reads TGCGCCAGCAGGGGACAGGGACGCGAGCAGTTCTTC. Translating gives CASRGQGREQFF.